Presented here are 27 T cell receptor beta chains from one specimen sequenced in a study of T cells expressing NK-cell markers. Using the 5' RACE reads, TCRdb records one entry per CDR3 protein without DNA. The sample has roughly 380,000 distinct CDR3 sequences. Sample: blood T cells: a sorted CD56 or NKG2C T cell subset, CD4+ or CD8+ T cells, or bulk PBMC T cells (not recorded which). The receptors shown here come from a man between 18 and 69 years old in good health.

The chain uses TRBV19 and TRBJ2-1. The CDR3 is made up of 17 amino acids. Germline-derived CDR1 and CDR2 are LNHDA and SQIVND (reference sequence). The CDR3: CASSIDHGRVGRNEQFF.

The chain recombines TRBV6-2 or TRBV6-3 with TRBJ2-6; TCRdb proposes TRBD1, but this gene call is untestable without DNA. The CDR3 runs to 15 residues. CDR1 and CDR2 (germline): MNHEY, SVGEGT. The CDR3 loop reads CASTTGLSGANVLTF.

The rearrangement links TRBV18 to TRBJ2-7; TCRdb designates TRBD1, a call that cannot be tested without DNA. The CDR3 is 18 amino acids. Germline values: CDR1 KGHSH, CDR2 LQKENI. CDR3 region: CASSPAFEFRTELYEQYF.

The chain couples TRBV2 to TRBJ1-1; TCRdb designates TRBD1, a call that cannot be tested without DNA. Germline V CDR1 and CDR2: SNHLY, FYNNEI. The CDR3 is 13 amino acids. The CDR3 spells CASSAKGTGEAFF.

The V and J genes are TRBV7-2 and TRBJ1-5. The CDR3 length is 15 residues. The germline gives CDR1 SGHTA, CDR2 FQGNSA. The CDR3 spells CASSITVMAGQPQHF. Full variable domain (outside the CDR3, taken from reference TRBV7-2 and TRBJ1-5): GAGVSQSPSNKVTEKGKDVELRCDPISGHTALYWYRQSLGQGLEFLIYFQGNSAPDKSGLPSDRFSAERTGGSVSTLTIQRTQQEDSAVYLCASSITVMAGQPQHFGDGTRLSIL.

The chain carries TRBV21-1 and TRBJ2-7; TCRdb returns TRBD2, unconfirmable since there is no DNA. TRBV21-1 is a documented pseudogene. The CDR3 loop spans 17 amino acids. CDR3 loop: CASHPWVAGLWADEQYF.

J is TRBJ1-4 and V is TRBV2; TCRdb's assignment of TRBD1 cannot be checked, as there is no DNA. Germline CDR1 and CDR2: SNHLY and FYNNEI. The CDR3 is made up of 14 amino acids. CDR3 sequence reads: CASSDVRGGEKLFF.

V and J are TRBV28 and TRBJ2-3; TCRdb returns TRBD2, unconfirmable since there is no DNA. Germline lookup yields CDR1 MDHEN and CDR2 SYDVKM. The CDR3 is made up of 11 amino acids. This CDR3 reads CASSRLAGRYF.

The rearrangement links TRBV28 to TRBJ1-2; TCRdb designates TRBD1, a call that cannot be tested without DNA. The CDR3 extends over 15 amino acids. Germline values: CDR1 MDHEN, CDR2 SYDVKM. The CDR3 loop reads CASSFVAHRDDGYTF.

V and J are TRBV12-2 and TRBJ2-1; the D call of TRBD2 rests on TCRdb alone, since no DNA is present to check it. TRBV12-2 is noted as a pseudogene. The CDR3 runs to 19 residues. The CDR3 protein is CASRLGRARTSGGYNEQFF.

The chain uses TRBV6-6 and TRBJ2-3; the TCRdb D gene call, TRBD1, has no DNA to confirm it. CDR3 length: 13 amino acids. Per the germline V gene, CDR1 is MNHNY and CDR2 is SVGAGI (reference sequence). CDR3 sequence reads: CASSYSARDTQYF.

This chain links TRBV7-9 with TRBJ2-1; the TRBD2 assignment by TCRdb is unverifiable without DNA. Germline loops: CDR1 SEHNR, CDR2 FQNEAQ (reference sequence). The CDR3 loop spans 16 amino acids. CDR3 residues: CASSQLLADSYNEQFF.

V gene TRBV4-1 combines with J gene TRBJ2-2; TCRdb selects TRBD1, and the lack of DNA leaves this call unchecked. This CDR3 region has 16 residues. The germline gives CDR1 MGHRA, CDR2 YSYEKL. The CDR3 is CASSQPGQTNTGELFF.

V usage is TRBV15 and J usage is TRBJ2-4; TCRdb's D call of TRBD1 is untestable without DNA. From germline, CDR1 is LNHNV and CDR2 YYDKDF (reference sequence). This CDR3 has 14 amino acids. The CDR3 spells CATSRDPGWDIQYF.

The CDR3 here is CSARDLVRENSPLHF. This sequence joins TRBV20-1 and TRBJ1-6. Germline values: CDR1 DFQATT, CDR2 SNEGSKA (reference sequence). The CDR3 covers 15 residues.

The chain combines TRBV12-3 or TRBV12-4 with TRBJ1-6. This CDR3 has 15 residues. CDR3 loop: CASSSRVTDNSPLHF.

The rearrangement uses TRBV20-1 and TRBJ1-1; TCRdb lists TRBD1, though no DNA is available to test this call. Per the germline V gene, CDR1 is DFQATT and CDR2 is SNEGSKA (reference sequence). The CDR3 totals 13 residues. CDR3: CSAAGGRNAEAFF.

The rearrangement joins TRBV21-1 to TRBJ2-3. TRBV21-1 is flagged as a pseudogene. This CDR3 comprises 15 residues. CDR3: CASSKGTASTDTQYF.

The rearrangement links TRBV6-4 to TRBJ2-3; there is no DNA to check the TCRdb D call of TRBD2. The CDR3 is made up of 15 amino acids. Germline CDR1 reads MRHNA; CDR2 reads SNTAGT. The CDR3: CASSDSSAGENTQYF.

This chain joins TRBV7-9 and TRBJ1-1; TCRdb returns TRBD1, unconfirmable since there is no DNA. Germline V CDR1 and CDR2: SEHNR, FQNEAQ (reference sequence). This CDR3 is 15 amino acids long. CDR3: CASSLALSGDTEAFF.

V gene TRBV7-2 combines with J gene TRBJ2-2. Germline V gene lookup returns CDR1 SGHTA and CDR2 FQGNSA. The CDR3 has 13 amino acids. The CDR3 loop reads CASSLDVTGELFF.

The chain recombines TRBV5-4 with TRBJ2-5; the D gene TCRdb calls, TRBD1, cannot be checked with no DNA. Germline lookup yields CDR1 SGHNT and CDR2 YYREEE (reference sequence). The CDR3 has 15 amino acids. The CDR3 spells CASSLGGGLPETQYF.

This sequence joins TRBV5-5 and TRBJ2-5. Per the germline V gene, CDR1 is SGHKS and CDR2 is YYEKEE (reference sequence). The CDR3 extends over 13 amino acids. The CDR3 sequence: CASSLTDLGTQYF.

The chain joins TRBV20-1 to TRBJ1-4; checking the TCRdb D call of TRBD1 is not possible without DNA. Per germline, CDR1 DFQATT and CDR2 SNEGSKA (reference sequence). This CDR3 is built from 15 residues. The chain's CDR3 is CSANHRGRSTQKLFF.

The chain couples TRBV20-1 to TRBJ2-1; TCRdb picks TRBD2, but there is no DNA to check that call. This CDR3 region has 14 residues. CDR1 DFQATT and CDR2 SNEGSKA come from the germline V gene (reference sequence). CDR3 sequence reads: CSASGTRDRGEQFF.

The chain carries TRBV30 and TRBJ2-3; TCRdb's D call, TRBD2, is unchecked because there is no DNA. CDR3 length equals 14 residues. The germline V gene has CDR1 GTSNPN and CDR2 SVGIG (reference sequence). CDR3 in amino acids: CAWSLLAASDTQYF.

The J gene is TRBJ2-1, the V gene TRBV5-1. Germline CDR1 reads SGHRS; CDR2 reads YFSETQ. The CDR3 runs 14 residues. The CDR3 is CASSFQELYNEQFF.